A single sample is the source of the 30 T cell receptor beta chains below, sequenced in a study of PD-L1 blockade in urothelial cancer. Time point specified: peripheral blood 6 weeks after treatment start. Profiling relied on immunoSEQ multiplex PCR, and the TCRdb table lists in-frame clones only, not all of them. Among 100,000 to 150,000 clones listed, more than 70% were seen once. This specimen consisted of PBMCs, obtained around atezolizumab (anti-PD-L1) treatment. These receptors were taken from a man between 50 and 59 years old with urothelial cancer.

The chain couples TRBV28 to TRBJ1-2, with D possibly being TRBD1 (5 bases). The CDR3 length is 16 residues. Germline lookup yields CDR1 MDHEN and CDR2 SYDVKM. V lost 6 bases to trimming and J lost 4 bases, with 21 bases between them. CDR3 region: CASSPSGQTIGYGYTF. The CDR3 DNA is TGTGCCAGCAGCCCGTCTGGACAAACGATCGGCTATGGCTACACCTTC.

V and J are TRBV5-1 and TRBJ2-5, with 8 bases that match TRBD1. Germline CDR1 SGHRS, CDR2 YFSETQ. The CDR3 has 16 amino acids. With 4 bases clipped from V and 5 bases from J, the junction kept 13 bases outside the gene matches. The CDR3 loop reads CASSLDHQGAGETQYF. The CDR3 bases are TGCGCCAGCAGCCTTGACCATCAGGGGGCTGGGGAGACCCAGTACTTC.

J is TRBJ1-6 and V is TRBV7-9; D is possibly TRBD1 (5 bases). Trimming stripped 6 bases from V and 7 bases from J, with 16 bases between. CDR3 length equals 15 residues. Germline CDR1 SEHNR, CDR2 FQNEAQ (reference sequence). Here the CDR3 reads CASSPQTGQNSPLHF. CDR3 coding DNA: TGTGCCAGCAGTCCCCAAACCGGACAAAATTCACCCCTCCACTTT.

The J gene is TRBJ2-5, the V gene TRBV4-1; 7 bases line up with TRBD2. CDR1 and CDR2 (germline): MGHRA, YSYEKL. J lost 1 base, V lost 6 bases, and 11 bases had no gene match. This CDR3 contains 16 residues. CDR3 residues: CASSWDPAGLQETQYF. The DNA of the CDR3 is TGCGCCAGCAGTTGGGATCCAGCGGGACTCCAAGAGACCCAGTACTTC.

This chain connects TRBV7-9 to TRBJ2-2, with TRBD2 as a possible D gene (5 bases). Germline V gene lookup returns CDR1 SEHNR and CDR2 FQNEAQ (reference sequence). This CDR3 comprises 16 residues. V was trimmed by 4 bases and J by 0 bases, leaving 12 bases between them. CDR3 sequence: CASSSRTHTNTGELFF. In DNA, the CDR3 is TGTGCCAGCAGCTCTAGGACTCATACGAACACCGGGGAGCTGTTTTTT.

The V call is TRBV7-3, the J call TRBJ2-2, with TRBD2 identical over 8 bases. V shed 4 bases and J 4 bases; nucleotides not matched to a gene: 17. CDR3 size: 19 residues. Germline CDR1 and CDR2: SGHTA and FQGTGA. The CDR3 sequence is CASSYSGTRNRRGTGELFF. As DNA, the CDR3 is TGTGCCAGCAGCTACTCCGGGACTAGGAACCGGCGGGGCACCGGGGAGCTGTTTTTT.

This rearrangement joins TRBV11-1 to TRBJ1-6; D is ambiguous. V was trimmed by 2 bases and J by 9 bases, leaving 8 bases between them. Germline V gene lookup returns CDR1 SGHAT and CDR2 FQDESV (reference sequence). The CDR3 covers 13 residues. Written as DNA, the CDR3 is TGTGCCAGCAGCTTACCTGAGGGTTCACCCCTCCACTTT. Its protein is CASSLPEGSPLHF.

In its sample, this clone ranks as medium-sized. The V call is TRBV7-6, the J call TRBJ2-4, with TRBD2 as a possible D gene (5 bases). The V and J ends lost 6 bases and 0 bases respectively, with 18 bases between them. Looked up from germline, CDR1 is SGHVS and CDR2 is FNYEAQ. This CDR3 region has 17 residues. CDR3 in DNA: TGTGCCAGCAGTCCCTTTCCAGCGGAGCTAGCCAAAAACATTCAGTACTTC. Protein product: CASSPFPAELAKNIQYF. The complete variable domain, with remaining parts taken from reference TRBV7-6 and TRBJ2-4, reads GAGVSQSPRYKVTKRGQDVALRCDPISGHVSLYWYRQALGQGPEFLTYFNYEAQQDKSGLPNDRFSAERPEGSISTLTIQRTEQRDSAMYRCASSPFPAELAKNIQYFGAGTRLSVL.

This chain links TRBV4-2 with TRBJ1-2; D possibly corresponds to TRBD1 (6 bases). The CDR3 sequence is 14 residues long. Trimming took off 1 base at V and 2 bases at J, with 8 bases between the two ends. Germline V lookup: CDR1 LGHNA, CDR2 YNFKEQ. CDR3 amino acids: CASSQGGQNYGYTF. Here the CDR3 DNA reads TGTGCCAGCAGCCAAGGTGGACAGAACTATGGCTACACCTTC.

The chain links TRBV6-1 to TRBJ1-2; tentative D call: TRBD1 (6 bases). The CDR3 spans 14 residues. CDR1 is MNHNS and CDR2 is SASEGT in the germline V gene. The ends were cut back, 8 bases at V and 0 bases at J, with 13 bases in the middle. For the CDR3, the DNA is TGTGCCAGCCTAGGACAGACCGCTAACTATGGCTACACCTTC. As protein: CASLGQTANYGYTF.

This chain joins TRBV4-2 and TRBJ2-4, with TRBD2 as a possible D gene (6 bases). Per the germline V gene, CDR1 is LGHNA and CDR2 is YNFKEQ. The CDR3 has 15 residues. Trimming pared 1 base from V and 3 bases from J, leaving 10 bases between. The CDR3 DNA sequence: TGTGCCAGCAGCCAAGGCCCGGGAGACAAAAACATTCAGTACTTC. Protein: CASSQGPGDKNIQYF.

V usage is TRBV4-1 and J usage is TRBJ1-2, with unresolved D. Germline V gene sequence: CDR1 MGHRA, CDR2 YSYEKL. The V and J ends lost 0 bases and 8 bases respectively, with 13 bases between them. This CDR3 comprises 14 residues. In DNA form, the CDR3 reads TGCGCCAGCAGCCAAGATCCTTGGGGAGCCGGCTACACCTTC. Translated, it gives CASSQDPWGAGYTF.

This rearrangement joins TRBV12-1 to TRBJ1-4; TRBD1, the table's D call, was not compared with the DNA. TRBV12-1 is an annotated pseudogene. The CDR3 covers 15 residues. CDR3 nucleotide sequence: TGTGCCAGCAGCTCCTGGACAGGGGGCTCTGAAAAACTGTTTTTT. This codes for CASSSWTGGSEKLFF.

The CDR3 nucleotides are TGTGCCAGCAGCGTAAGACAGGGGGTGATCAATGAGCAGTTCTTC. Protein sequence: CASSVRQGVINEQFF. V usage is TRBV7-3 and J usage is TRBJ2-1, with 9 bases that match TRBD1. The CDR3 is made up of 15 amino acids. Germline V gene lookup returns CDR1 SGHTA and CDR2 FQGTGA. The V and J ends lost 5 bases and 6 bases, in that order; junction bases with no gene match: 8.

This rearrangement joins TRBV7-6 to TRBJ1-1; 9 nucleotides line up with TRBD1. With V trimmed by 5 bases and J by 3 bases, 1 base remained unmatched. Germline-derived CDR1 and CDR2 are SGHVS and FNYEAQ. The CDR3 contains 13 residues. CDR3 coding DNA: TGTGCCAGCAGCCGACAGGGGGACACTGAAGCTTTCTTT. Translated: CASSRQGDTEAFF. The full variable domain, rest sourced from reference TRBV7-6 and TRBJ1-1, is GAGVSQSPRYKVTKRGQDVALRCDPISGHVSLYWYRQALGQGPEFLTYFNYEAQQDKSGLPNDRFSAERPEGSISTLTIQRTEQRDSAMYRCASSRQGDTEAFFGQGTRLTVV.

The genes are TRBV19 and TRBJ1-2; a possible D gene is TRBD1 (5 bases). This CDR3 contains 12 residues. Trimming took 4 bases from V and 4 from J, leaving 7 bases between them. Germline loops: CDR1 LNHDA, CDR2 SQIVND (reference sequence). In DNA form, the CDR3 reads TGTGCCAGTAGTAGACAGACCTATGGCTACACCTTC. This translates into CASSRQTYGYTF.

This sequence joins TRBV18 and TRBJ1-1; TRBD1 might be the D (6 bases). This CDR3 contains 14 residues. CDR1 KGHSH and CDR2 LQKENI come from the germline V gene. The V end lost 4 bases, the J end lost 4 bases, and 13 bases lay between the germline ends. The CDR3 nucleotides are TGTGCCAGCTCACGGAGACAGGAAGCCACTGAAGCTTTCTTT. Translating it yields CASSRRQEATEAFF.

The rearrangement links TRBV5-1 to TRBJ2-1; 13 bases line up with TRBD2. The V and J ends lost 4 bases and 8 bases, in that order; junction bases with no gene match: 6. This CDR3 comprises 15 residues. From germline, CDR1 is SGHRS and CDR2 YFSETQ. CDR3 region: CASSTSGRAQDEQFF. As DNA, the CDR3 is TGCGCCAGCAGCACTAGCGGGAGGGCCCAGGATGAGCAGTTCTTC.

This chain links TRBV5-1 with TRBJ2-3, with 10 bases fitting TRBD1. V lost 4 bases to trimming and J lost 6 bases; unmatched junction nucleotides: 5. The CDR3 runs 14 residues. Germline CDR1 is SGHRS and CDR2 is YFSETQ. CDR3 in amino acids: CASSRTGGIDTQYF. The DNA for the CDR3 is TGCGCCAGCAGCCGGACAGGGGGTATTGATACGCAGTATTTT.

This sequence joins TRBV7-2 and TRBJ2-4; D may be TRBD1 (5 bases). Germline V lookup: CDR1 SGHTA, CDR2 FQGNSA. The V and J ends lost 7 bases and 8 bases respectively, with 21 bases between them. This CDR3 contains 15 residues. The CDR3 sequence is CASTVDGQGRDIQYF. CDR3 nucleotide sequence: TGTGCCAGCACTGTCGACGGGCAGGGTCGGGACATTCAGTACTTC.

The rearrangement links TRBV28 to TRBJ1-1, with TRBD1 identical over 8 bases. CDR3 size: 14 residues. Unmatched junction bases numbered 3, after V lost 1 base and J lost 5 bases. CDR1 is MDHEN and CDR2 is SYDVKM in the germline V gene. The CDR3 DNA is TGTGCCAGCAGTTTATCACAGGGGGTAACTGAAGCTTTCTTT. Residues: CASSLSQGVTEAFF.

The rearrangement uses TRBV7-9 and TRBJ1-1; TRBD1 matches at 8 bases. This CDR3 comprises 14 residues. Germline CDR1 and CDR2: SEHNR and FQNEAQ (reference sequence). The J segment lost 3 bases and the V segment lost 5 bases, leaving 5 bases of the junction unmatched. CDR3 protein: CASSPQGEDTEAFF. CDR3 nucleotides: TGTGCCAGCAGCCCACAGGGGGAGGACACTGAAGCTTTCTTT.

This chain connects TRBV5-6 to TRBJ1-2, with a possible D match to TRBD1 (5 bases). Trimming stripped 2 bases from V and 1 base from J, with 12 bases between. Germline V CDR1 and CDR2: SGHDT, YYEEEE. The CDR3 runs 15 residues. CDR3 protein: CASSFIVRDNYGYTF. The CDR3 nucleotides read TGTGCCAGCAGCTTTATCGTCAGGGATAACTATGGCTACACCTTC. Looking up the rest from reference TRBV5-6 and TRBJ1-2 gives the full variable domain: DAGVTQSPTHLIKTRGQQVTLRCSPKSGHDTVSWYQQALGQGPQFIFQYYEEEERQRGNFPDRFSGHQFPNYSSELNVNALLLGDSALYLCASSFIVRDNYGYTFGSGTRLTVV.

This clone was detected only once. The chain carries TRBV9 and TRBJ2-1, with TRBD2 identical over 9 bases. Germline V gene sequence: CDR1 SGDLS, CDR2 YYNGEE. This CDR3 has 16 amino acids. J was trimmed by 0 bases and V by 3 bases; bases with no gene match: 4. The CDR3 protein is CASSGNSGSSYNEQFF. DNA of the CDR3: TGTGCCAGCAGCGGAAATAGCGGGAGCTCCTACAATGAGCAGTTCTTC.

This clone was counted a single time. This chain's CDR3 is CASSEAGGKGQPQHF. The DNA for the CDR3 is TGTGCCAGCAGTGAAGCGGGGGGAAAAGGCCAGCCCCAGCATTTT. The chain employs TRBV6-1 and TRBJ1-5, with D possibly matching TRBD1 (5 bases). The CDR3 is made up of 15 amino acids. Trimming took off 0 bases at V and 7 bases at J, with 13 bases between the two ends. Germline CDR1 reads MNHNS; CDR2 reads SASEGT.

CDR3 loop: CASSLGPIQGADTQYF. Written as DNA, the CDR3 is TGTGCCAGCAGCTTAGGCCCGATTCAGGGTGCAGATACGCAGTATTTT. The chain recombines TRBV7-2 with TRBJ2-3; possible D gene TRBD1, 5 bases. CDR1 SGHTA and CDR2 FQGNSA come from the germline V gene. Trimming shortened V by 1 base and J by 4 bases, and 15 bases separated the two germline ends. This CDR3 has 16 residues.

CDR3 sequence (DNA): TGCGCCAGCAGCTTGATCAGCGCCCGCCCCGGAGGGTACGAGCAGTACTTC. Translated: CASSLISARPGGYEQYF. The V and J genes are TRBV5-1 and TRBJ2-7; D is possibly TRBD2 (6 bases). This CDR3 spans 17 amino acids. Between the trimmed V and J ends, which lost 1 base and 4 bases, there was a span of 21 bases. In germline, CDR1 is SGHRS, CDR2 YFSETQ.

V usage is TRBV6-1 and J usage is TRBJ2-6; D is ambiguous. The CDR3 is made up of 15 amino acids. Per the germline V gene, CDR1 is MNHNS and CDR2 is SASEGT. Between the trimmed V and J ends, which lost 4 bases and 2 bases, there was a span of 9 bases. CDR3: CASSVWPPGANVLTF. The CDR3 DNA reads as TGTGCCAGCAGTGTATGGCCCCCTGGGGCCAACGTCCTGACTTTC.

The rearrangement links TRBV9 to TRBJ1-2, with 8 nucleotides matching TRBD1. After removal of 4 bases from V and 7 bases from J, the junction contained 9 bases not matched to a gene. The CDR3 consists of 14 residues. CDR1 SGDLS and CDR2 YYNGEE come from the germline V gene. CDR3 DNA: TGTGCCAGCAGCAGCCGCCAGGGGGCCAGTGGCTACACCTTC. Its protein product is CASSSRQGASGYTF.

The chain links TRBV6-5 to TRBJ2-2; D might be TRBD1 (6 bases). The V and J ends lost 6 bases and 1 base respectively, with 12 bases between them. Germline V CDR1 and CDR2: MNHEY, SVGAGI. This CDR3 region has 15 residues. The CDR3 here is CASRLGHGNTGELFF. DNA for the CDR3: TGTGCCAGCAGGCTGGGACACGGGAACACCGGGGAGCTGTTTTTT.